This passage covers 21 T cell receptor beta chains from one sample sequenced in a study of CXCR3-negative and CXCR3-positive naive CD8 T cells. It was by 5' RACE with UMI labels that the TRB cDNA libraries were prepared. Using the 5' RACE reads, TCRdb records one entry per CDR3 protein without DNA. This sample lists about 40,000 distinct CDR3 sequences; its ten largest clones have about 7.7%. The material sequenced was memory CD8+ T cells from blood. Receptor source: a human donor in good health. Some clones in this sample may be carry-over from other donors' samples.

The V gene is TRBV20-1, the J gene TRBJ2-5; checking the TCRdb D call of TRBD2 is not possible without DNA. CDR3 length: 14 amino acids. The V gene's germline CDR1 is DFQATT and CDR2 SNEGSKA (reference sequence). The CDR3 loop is CSATLGLPQETQYF.

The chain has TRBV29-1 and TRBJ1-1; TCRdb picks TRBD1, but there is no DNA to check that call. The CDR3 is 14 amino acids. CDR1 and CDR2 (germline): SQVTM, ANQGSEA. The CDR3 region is CSVGWTALNTEAFF.

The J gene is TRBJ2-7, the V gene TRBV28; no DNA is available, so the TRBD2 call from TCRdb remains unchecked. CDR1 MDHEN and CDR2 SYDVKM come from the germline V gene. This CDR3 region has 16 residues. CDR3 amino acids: CASSSPWRVGSYEQYF.

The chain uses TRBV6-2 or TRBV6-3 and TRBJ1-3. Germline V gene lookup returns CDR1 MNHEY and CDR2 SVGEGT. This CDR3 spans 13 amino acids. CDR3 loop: CASSPPPPRTIYF.

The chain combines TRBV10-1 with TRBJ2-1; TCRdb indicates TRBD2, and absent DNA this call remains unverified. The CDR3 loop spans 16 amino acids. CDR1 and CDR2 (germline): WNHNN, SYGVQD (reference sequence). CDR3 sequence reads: CASSEGLAGADNEQFF.

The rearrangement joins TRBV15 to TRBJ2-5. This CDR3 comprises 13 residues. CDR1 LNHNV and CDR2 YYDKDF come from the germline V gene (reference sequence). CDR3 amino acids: CATSLFGEETQYF.

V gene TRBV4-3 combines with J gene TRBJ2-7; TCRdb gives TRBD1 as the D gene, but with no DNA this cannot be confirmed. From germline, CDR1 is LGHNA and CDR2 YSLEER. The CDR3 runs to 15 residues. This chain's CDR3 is CASSQDRQGPYEQYF.

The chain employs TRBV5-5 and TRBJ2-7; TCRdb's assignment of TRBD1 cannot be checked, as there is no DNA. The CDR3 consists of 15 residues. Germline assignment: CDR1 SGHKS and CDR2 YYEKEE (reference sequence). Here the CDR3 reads CASSLTRQGTYEQYF.

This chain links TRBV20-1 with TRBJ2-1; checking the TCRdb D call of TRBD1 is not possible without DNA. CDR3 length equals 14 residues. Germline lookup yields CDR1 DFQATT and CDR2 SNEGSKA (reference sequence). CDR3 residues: CSASSGRSYNEQFF.

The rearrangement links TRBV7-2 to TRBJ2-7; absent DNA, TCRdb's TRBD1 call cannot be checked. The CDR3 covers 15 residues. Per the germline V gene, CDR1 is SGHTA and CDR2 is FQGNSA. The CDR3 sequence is CASSLSPDSSYEQYF. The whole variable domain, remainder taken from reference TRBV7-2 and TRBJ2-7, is GAGVSQSPSNKVTEKGKDVELRCDPISGHTALYWYRQSLGQGLEFLIYFQGNSAPDKSGLPSDRFSAERTGGSVSTLTIQRTQQEDSAVYLCASSLSPDSSYEQYFGPGTRLTVT.

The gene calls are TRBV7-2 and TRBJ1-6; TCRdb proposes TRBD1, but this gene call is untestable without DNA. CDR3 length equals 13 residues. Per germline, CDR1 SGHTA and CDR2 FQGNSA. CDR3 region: CASSSWDESTLHF.

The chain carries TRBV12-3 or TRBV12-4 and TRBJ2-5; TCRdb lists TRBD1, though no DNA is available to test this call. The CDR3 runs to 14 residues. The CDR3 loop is CASSLMGGEETQYF.

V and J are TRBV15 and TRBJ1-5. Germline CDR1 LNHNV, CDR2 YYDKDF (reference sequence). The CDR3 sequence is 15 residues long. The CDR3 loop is CATSREGFSNQPQHF.

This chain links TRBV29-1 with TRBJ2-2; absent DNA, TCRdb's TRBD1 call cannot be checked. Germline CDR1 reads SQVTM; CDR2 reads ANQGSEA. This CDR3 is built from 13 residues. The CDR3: CSVGTLNTGELFF.

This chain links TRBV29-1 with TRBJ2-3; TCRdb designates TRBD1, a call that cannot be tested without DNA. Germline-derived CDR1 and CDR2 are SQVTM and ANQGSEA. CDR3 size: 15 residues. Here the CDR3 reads CSETGTGSSTDTQYF.

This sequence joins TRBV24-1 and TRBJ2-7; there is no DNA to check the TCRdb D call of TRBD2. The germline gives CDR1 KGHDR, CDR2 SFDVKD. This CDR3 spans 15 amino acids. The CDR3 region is CATSDSGGLSYEQYF.

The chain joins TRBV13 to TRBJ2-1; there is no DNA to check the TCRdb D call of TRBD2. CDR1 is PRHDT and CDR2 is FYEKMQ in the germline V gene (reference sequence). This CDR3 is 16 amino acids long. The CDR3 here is CASSHLDTSGGNEQFF.

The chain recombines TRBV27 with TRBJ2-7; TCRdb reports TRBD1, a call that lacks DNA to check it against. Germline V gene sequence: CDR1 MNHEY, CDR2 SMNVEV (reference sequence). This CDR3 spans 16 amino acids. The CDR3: CASSPGQGPNSYEQYF.

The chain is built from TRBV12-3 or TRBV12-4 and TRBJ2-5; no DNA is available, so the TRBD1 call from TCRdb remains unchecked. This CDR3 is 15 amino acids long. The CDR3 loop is CASSRPGQGFGTQYF.

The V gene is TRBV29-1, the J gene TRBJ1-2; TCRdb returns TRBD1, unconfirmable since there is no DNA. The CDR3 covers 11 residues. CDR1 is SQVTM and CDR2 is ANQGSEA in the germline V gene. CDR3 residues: CSVDAGYGYTF.

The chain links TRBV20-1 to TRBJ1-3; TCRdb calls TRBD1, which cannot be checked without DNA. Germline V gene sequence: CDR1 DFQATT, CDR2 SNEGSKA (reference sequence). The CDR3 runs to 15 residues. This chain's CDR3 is CSTNPLGGLGNTIYF.